These T cell receptor beta chains were read from a single sample in a study of blood T cell repertoires in COVID-19. Only in-frame clones appear in the TCRdb table, and some are missing; sequencing was by immunoSEQ multiplex PCR. The sample consists of about 190,000 clones, approximately 90% of them appearing once. Sequencing was carried out using peripheral blood. The origin of the receptors is a human donor in a cohort sampled during active COVID-19. CDR3s include the opening cysteine and the closing phenylalanine or tryptophan. The D gene is left open where the match is weak. Clone sizes are given selectively: once, few, many, or a class where the clone is expanded.

NA,TRBD2,16,TRBV4-2,TRBJ2-1,TGTGCCAGCAGCCAAATAGCGGGAAACTCCTACAATGAGCAGTTCTTC,CASSQIAGNSYNEQFF
NA,TRBD2,17,TRBV5-4,TRBJ2-2,TGTGCCAGCAGCCGAGTTAGCGGGGGGGCCGGTACCGGGGAGCTGTTTTTT,CASSRVSGGAGTGELFF
NA,NA,16,TRBV9,TRBJ2-3,TGTGCCAGCAGCGTAGGACCGGGGACTCCCACAGATACGCAGTATTTT,CASSVGPGTPTDTQYF
NA,TRBD1,14,TRBV11-3,TRBJ1-6,TGTGCCAGCAGCCCCGGGACAGGTAATTCACCCCTCCACTTT,CASSPGTGNSPLHF
few,NA,14,TRBV7-9,TRBJ2-7,TGTGCCAGCAGCTTAGCCGGGGTGACTTACGAGCAGTACTTC,CASSLAGVTYEQYF
few,TRBD2,15,TRBV19,TRBJ2-7,TGTGCCAGTAGTACCCTAGCGGGAGGCTCCTACGAGCAGTACTTC,CASSTLAGGSYEQYF
NA,NA,13,TRBV2,TRBJ1-1,TGTGCCAGCACGGGGAGCCCTTCTAGCCTAGCTTTCTTT,CASTGSPSSLAFF
once,TRBD1,15,TRBV6-1,TRBJ1-6,TGTGCCAGCAGTGAATACAGGGGGGCTAATTCACCCCTCCACTTT,CASSEYRGANSPLHF
NA,NA,15,TRBV7-8,TRBJ2-7,TGTGCCAGCAGCTTGCAACCGGGACTCACCTACGAGCAGTACTTC,CASSLQPGLTYEQYF
NA,TRBD2,14,TRBV25-1,TRBJ2-2,TGTGCCAGCACGGCCCTAGCGGGGACCGGGGAGCTGTTTTTT,CASTALAGTGELFF
NA,TRBD2,19,TRBV5-4,TRBJ2-2,TGTGCCAGCAGCTTGGGTCGGTCTAGCGGGGGGAGAGACACCGGGGAGCTGTTTTTT,CASSLGRSSGGRDTGELFF
NA,NA,13,TRBV28,TRBJ1-4,TGTGCCAGCAGTTTAGGTCAACAGGAAAAACTGTTTTTT,CASSLGQQEKLFF
few,NA,17,TRBV3-1/TRBV3-2,TRBJ2-3,TGTGCCAGCAGCCGGGGGGTTCCGGGAGATGGCACAGATACGCAGTATTTT,CASSRGVPGDGTDTQYF
NA,NA,15,TRBV5-1,TRBJ2-1,TGCGCCAGCAGCTACTCACTAGCATCCTACAATGAGCAGTTCTTC,CASSYSLASYNEQFF
once,NA,16,TRBV21-1,TRBJ2-7,TGTGCCAGCAGCGGGTTGGGCCTGAGGGTTTGTTACGAGCAGTACTTC,CASSGLGLRVCYEQYF
NA,NA,15,TRBV6-5,TRBJ2-3,TGTGCCAGCAGTTACTCATCACAGGGCTCAGATACGCAGTATTTT,CASSYSSQGSDTQYF
NA,NA,14,TRBV7-8,TRBJ2-3,TGTGCCAGCAGCCCTAGAGGGAGCACAGATACGCAGTATTTT,CASSPRGSTDTQYF
NA,TRBD1,13,TRBV12-3/TRBV12-4,TRBJ1-2,TGTGCCAGCAGCCGCAGGGGGCTCGATGGCTACACCTTC,CASSRRGLDGYTF
NA,NA,13,TRBV10-3,TRBJ2-2,TGTGCCATCAAGCCTTCGAACACCGGGGAGCTGTTTTTT,CAIKPSNTGELFF
NA,NA,15,TRBV28,TRBJ2-7,TGTGCCAGCAGTTTAAGCGCGATCTGGCTATACGAGCAGTACTTC,CASSLSAIWLYEQYF
NA,TRBD1,14,TRBV11-3,TRBJ2-3,TGTGCCAGCAGCTCGGACAGGAGCACAGATACGCAGTATTTT,CASSSDRSTDTQYF
NA,NA,15,TRBV5-4,TRBJ2-7,TGTGCCAGCAGAAATTCCAGGGCTAGCTCCTACGAGCAGTACTTC,CASRNSRASSYEQYF
NA,NA,11,TRBV20-1,TRBJ1-1,TGCAGTGCTAGATTCGACACTGAAGCTTTCTTT,CSARFDTEAFF
NA,TRBD2,15,TRBV10-1,TRBJ2-1,TGCGCCAGCAGTGCTAGCGGGACCTCCTACAATGAGCAGTTCTTC,CASSASGTSYNEQFF
NA,TRBD2,17,TRBV4-1,TRBJ2-3,TGCGCCAGCAGCCAAGAGCTAGCGGGGGGGAGCACAGATACGCAGTATTTT,CASSQELAGGSTDTQYF
NA,TRBD2,16,TRBV2,TRBJ2-1,TGTGCCAGCAGTCCGGGACTAGCGGGAGGGATCAATGAGCAGTTCTTC,CASSPGLAGGINEQFF
NA,NA,14,TRBV7-9,TRBJ2-5,TGTGCCAGCAGCTTAGAAACAGCACAAGAGACCCAGTACTTC,CASSLETAQETQYF
NA,NA,14,TRBV18,TRBJ1-5,TGTGCCAGCTCGCAAACAGGATCCAATCAGCCCCAGCATTTT,CASSQTGSNQPQHF
NA,TRBD1,14,TRBV14,TRBJ2-7,TGTGCCAGCAGCCTTTGGGACAGATCCTACGAGCAGTACTTC,CASSLWDRSYEQYF
NA,NA,12,TRBV2,TRBJ1-5,TGTGCCATCACGACAGGAGGTCAGCCCCAGCATTTT,CAITTGGQPQHF
once,TRBD2,16,TRBV3-1/TRBV3-2,TRBJ2-5,TGTGCCAGCAGCCAAGATCCGGGGGGAGGGAAAGAGACCCAGTACTTC,CASSQDPGGGKETQYF
NA,TRBD1,15,TRBV18,TRBJ2-7,TGTGCCAGCTCACAGGGGACAGGGGGTACCTACGAGCAGTACTTC,CASSQGTGGTYEQYF
once,TRBD1,15,TRBV6-5,TRBJ1-6,TGTGCCAGCAGCCTGACAGGGATAGATAATTCACCCCTCCACTTT,CASSLTGIDNSPLHF